This T cell receptor (beta chain) was captured in a study of T cells in narcolepsy. Method: immunoSEQ multiplex PCR; TCRdb's copy keeps in-frame clones and lacks some. The sample has about 30,000 clones, around 79% seen once. The ends were cut back, 4 bases at V and 8 bases at J, with 14 bases in the middle. The CDR3 contains 13 residues. Germline assignment: CDR1 ENHRY and CDR2 SYGVKD. This clone was seen a handful of times. Its specificity is not known. Whole-study findings and limits: Autoreactive clone sequences were missing from some blood memory CD4+ repertoires.

Sequences were obtained from CD45RA- memory CD4+ T cells from PBMCs. The J gene is TRBJ1-1, the V gene TRBV10-3; tentative D call: TRBD1 (6 bases). The sequence came from a human donor with narcolepsy. The CDR3 DNA reads as TGTGCCATCAGTGGGGGGACTGGACAGGAAGCTTTCTTT. Translation gives CAISGGTGQEAFF.